This T cell receptor (beta chain) was sequenced during a study of human T cells and chemical hapten exposure. Points from the study as a whole: TCRs whose frequency exceeded 1 in 1000 remained the same following DPC sensitization.

Between the trimmed V and J ends, which lost 6 bases and 7 bases, there was a span of 11 bases. The germline gives CDR1 SGHRS, CDR2 YFSETQ. The CDR3 covers 13 residues. Specified time point: patch test 1, 2 weeks after DPC sensitization. Indicated treatment: therapeutic diphenylcyclopropenone sensitization with weekly scalp DPC. Total RNA was isolated from whole blood that had not been fractionated. TCRdb reprocessed the RACE reads via MiXCR and lists one record per CDR3 protein. In the table there are around 380,000 distinct CDR3 sequences, about 4.8% of which are singletons. This clonotype was counted at least ten times. The antigen remains undetermined.

The J gene is TRBJ1-6, the V gene TRBV5-1; maybe TRBD1 (6 bases). This TCR was recovered from a woman aged 45-60 years with alopecia areata. Some clones in this sample may be carry-over from other donors' samples. The starting material was whole blood, obtained in connection with sensitization to the hapten diphenylcyclopropenone (DPC). As DNA, the CDR3 is TGCGCCAGCACCCCAGGGGAGAATTCACCCCTCCACTTT. Protein product: CASTPGENSPLHF.